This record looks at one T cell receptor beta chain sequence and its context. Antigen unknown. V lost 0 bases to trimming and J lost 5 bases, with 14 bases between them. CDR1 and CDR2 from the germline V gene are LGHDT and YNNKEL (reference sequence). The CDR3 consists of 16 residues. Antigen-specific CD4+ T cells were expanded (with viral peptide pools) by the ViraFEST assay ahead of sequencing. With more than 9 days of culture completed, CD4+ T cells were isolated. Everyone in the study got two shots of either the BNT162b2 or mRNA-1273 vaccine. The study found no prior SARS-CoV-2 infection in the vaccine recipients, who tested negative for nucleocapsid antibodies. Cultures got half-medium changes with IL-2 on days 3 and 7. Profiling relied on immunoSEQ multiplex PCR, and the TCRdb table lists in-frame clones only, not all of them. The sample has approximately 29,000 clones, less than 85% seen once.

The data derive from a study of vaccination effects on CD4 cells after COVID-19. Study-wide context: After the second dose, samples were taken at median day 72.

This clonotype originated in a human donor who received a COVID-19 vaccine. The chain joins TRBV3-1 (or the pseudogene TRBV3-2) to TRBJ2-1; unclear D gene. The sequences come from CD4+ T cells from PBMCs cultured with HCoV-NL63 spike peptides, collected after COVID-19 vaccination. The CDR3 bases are TGTGCCAGCAGCCAAGATATCCCTAGAGCCCACAATGAGCAGTTCTTC. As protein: CASSQDIPRAHNEQFF.